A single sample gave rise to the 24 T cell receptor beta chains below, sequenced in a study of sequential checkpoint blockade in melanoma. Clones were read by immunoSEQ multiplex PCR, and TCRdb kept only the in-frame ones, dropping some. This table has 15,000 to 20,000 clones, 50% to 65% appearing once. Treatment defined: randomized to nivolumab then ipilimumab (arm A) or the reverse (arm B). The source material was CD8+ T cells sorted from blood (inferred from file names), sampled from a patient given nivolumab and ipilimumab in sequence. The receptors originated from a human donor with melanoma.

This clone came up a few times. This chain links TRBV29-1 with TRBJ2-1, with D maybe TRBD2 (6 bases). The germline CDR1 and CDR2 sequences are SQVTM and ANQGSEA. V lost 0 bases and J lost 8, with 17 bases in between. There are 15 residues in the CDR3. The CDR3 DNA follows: TGCAGCGTTGAAGATATGACGGGAGAAGAATATGAGCAGTTCTTC. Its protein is CSVEDMTGEEYEQFF.

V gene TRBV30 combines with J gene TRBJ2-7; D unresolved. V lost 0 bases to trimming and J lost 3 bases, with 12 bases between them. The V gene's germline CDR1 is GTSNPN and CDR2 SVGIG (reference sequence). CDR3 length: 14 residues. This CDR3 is CAWSVLTAGYEQYF. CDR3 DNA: TGTGCCTGGAGTGTATTAACAGCTGGCTACGAGCAGTACTTC.

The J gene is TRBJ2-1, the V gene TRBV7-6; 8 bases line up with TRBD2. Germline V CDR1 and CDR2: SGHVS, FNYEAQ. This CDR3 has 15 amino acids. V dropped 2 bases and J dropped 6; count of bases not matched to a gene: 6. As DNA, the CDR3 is TGTGCCAGCAGCTTAAGCGGGAGACAAGGCAATGAGCAGTTCTTC. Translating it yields CASSLSGRQGNEQFF.

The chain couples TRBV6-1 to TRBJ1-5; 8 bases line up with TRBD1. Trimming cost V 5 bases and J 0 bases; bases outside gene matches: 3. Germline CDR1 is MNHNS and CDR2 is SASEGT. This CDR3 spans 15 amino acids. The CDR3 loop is CASSRDRNSNQPQHF. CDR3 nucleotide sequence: TGTGCCAGCAGTCGGGACAGGAATAGCAATCAGCCCCAGCATTTT.

As DNA, the CDR3 is TGTGCCAGCAGCCCAGCGATGGGGGAGCTGTTTTTT. As protein: CASSPAMGELFF. The chain links TRBV28 to TRBJ2-2, with unresolved D. Germline V gives CDR1 MDHEN, CDR2 SYDVKM. Trimming took off 6 bases at V and 8 bases at J, with 10 bases between the two ends. CDR3 length: 12 amino acids.

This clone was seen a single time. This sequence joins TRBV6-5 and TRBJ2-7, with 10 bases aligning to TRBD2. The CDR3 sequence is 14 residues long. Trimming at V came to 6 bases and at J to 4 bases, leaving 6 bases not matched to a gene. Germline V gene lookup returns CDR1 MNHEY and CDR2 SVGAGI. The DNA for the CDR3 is TGTGCCAGCAGCCTAAGCGGGGGGGCTTACGAGCAGTACTTC. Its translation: CASSLSGGAYEQYF.

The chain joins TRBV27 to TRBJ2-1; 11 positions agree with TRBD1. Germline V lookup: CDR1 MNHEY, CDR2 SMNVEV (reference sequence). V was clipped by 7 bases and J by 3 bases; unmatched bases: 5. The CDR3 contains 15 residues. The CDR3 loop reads CASIPGTGGYNEQFF. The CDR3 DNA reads TGTGCCAGCATTCCCGGGACAGGGGGCTACAATGAGCAGTTCTTC.

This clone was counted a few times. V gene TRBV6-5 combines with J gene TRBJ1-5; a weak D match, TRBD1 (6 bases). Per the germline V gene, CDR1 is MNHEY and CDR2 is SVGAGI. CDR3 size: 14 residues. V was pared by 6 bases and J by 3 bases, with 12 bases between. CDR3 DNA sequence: TGTGCCAGCAGACCCGGACAGTCCAATCAGCCCCAGCATTTT. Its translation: CASRPGQSNQPQHF.

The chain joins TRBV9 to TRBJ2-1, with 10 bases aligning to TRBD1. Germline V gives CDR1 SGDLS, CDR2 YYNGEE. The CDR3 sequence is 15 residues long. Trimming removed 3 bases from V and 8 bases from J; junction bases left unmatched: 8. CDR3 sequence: CASSESGTGAYEQFF. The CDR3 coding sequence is TGTGCCAGCAGCGAATCCGGGACAGGGGCCTATGAGCAGTTCTTC.

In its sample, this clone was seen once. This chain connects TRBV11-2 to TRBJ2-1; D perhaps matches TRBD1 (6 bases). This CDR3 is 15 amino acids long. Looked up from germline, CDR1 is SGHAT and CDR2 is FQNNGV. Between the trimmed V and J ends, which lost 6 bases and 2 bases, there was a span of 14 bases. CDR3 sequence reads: CASRRPGVAYNEQFF. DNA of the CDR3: TGTGCCAGCAGACGCCCAGGGGTCGCCTACAATGAGCAGTTCTTC.

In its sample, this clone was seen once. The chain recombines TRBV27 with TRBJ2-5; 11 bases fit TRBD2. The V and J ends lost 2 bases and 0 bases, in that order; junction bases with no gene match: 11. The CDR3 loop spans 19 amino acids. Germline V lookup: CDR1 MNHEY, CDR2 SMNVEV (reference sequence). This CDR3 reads CASSLAGTSGYLYQETQYF. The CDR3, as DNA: TGTGCCAGCAGTTTAGCCGGGACTAGCGGATATTTGTACCAAGAGACCCAGTACTTC.

DNA of the CDR3: TGTGCCAGCAGCCCCCGCCAGGGGGCTCTGGGAAACACCATATATTTT. Amino acids: CASSPRQGALGNTIYF. V is TRBV7-9 and J is TRBJ1-3; 8 bases map to TRBD1. Germline lookup yields CDR1 SEHNR and CDR2 FQNEAQ (reference sequence). The CDR3 runs 16 residues. J lost 4 bases, V lost 5 bases, and 10 bases had no gene match.

Here the CDR3 reads CASSKSSYNEQFF. CDR3 sequence (DNA): TGCGCCAGCAGCAAGAGCTCCTACAATGAGCAGTTCTTC. The chain links TRBV5-1 to TRBJ2-1, with no clear D. The V gene's germline CDR1 is SGHRS and CDR2 YFSETQ. The CDR3 covers 13 residues. V dropped 4 bases and J dropped 0 bases, with 5 bases sitting between them.

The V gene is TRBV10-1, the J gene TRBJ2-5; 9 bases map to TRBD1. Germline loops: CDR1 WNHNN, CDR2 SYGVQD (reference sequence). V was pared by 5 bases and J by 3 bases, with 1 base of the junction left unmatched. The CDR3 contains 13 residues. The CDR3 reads CASSWDREETQYF. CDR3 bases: TGCGCCAGCAGTTGGGACAGGGAAGAGACCCAGTACTTC.

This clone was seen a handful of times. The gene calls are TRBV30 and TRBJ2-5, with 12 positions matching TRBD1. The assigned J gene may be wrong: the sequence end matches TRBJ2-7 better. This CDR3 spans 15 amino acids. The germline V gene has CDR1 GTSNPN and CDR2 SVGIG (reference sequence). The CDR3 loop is CASDDGTGGTYEQYF. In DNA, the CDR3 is TGTGCCTCCGATGACGGGACAGGGGGCACCTACGAGCAGTACTTC.

CDR3: CASTLEETDTQYF. The CDR3 DNA sequence: TGTGCCAGCACATTAGAAGAGACAGATACGCAGTATTTT. The rearrangement links TRBV6-6 to TRBJ2-3; D not resolved. This CDR3 has 13 amino acids. Trimming pared 7 bases from V and 3 bases from J, leaving 11 bases between. Germline loops: CDR1 MNHNY, CDR2 SVGAGI (reference sequence).

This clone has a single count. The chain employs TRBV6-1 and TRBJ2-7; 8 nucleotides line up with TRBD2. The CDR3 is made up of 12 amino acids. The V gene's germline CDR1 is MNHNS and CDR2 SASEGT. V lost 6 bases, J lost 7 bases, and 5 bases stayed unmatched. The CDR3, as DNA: TGTGCCAGCAGCCAGGGACTAGAGGAGCAGTACTTC. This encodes CASSQGLEEQYF.

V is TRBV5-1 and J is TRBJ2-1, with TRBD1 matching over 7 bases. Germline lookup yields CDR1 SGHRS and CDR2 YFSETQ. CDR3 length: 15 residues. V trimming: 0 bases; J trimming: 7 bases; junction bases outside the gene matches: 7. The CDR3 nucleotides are TGCGCCAGCAGCTTGGTCGGACAGGTTGGGAATGAGCAGTTCTTC. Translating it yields CASSLVGQVGNEQFF. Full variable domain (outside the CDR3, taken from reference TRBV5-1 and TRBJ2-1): KAGVTQTPRYLIKTRGQQVTLSCSPISGHRSVSWYQQTPGQGLQFLFEYFSETQRNKGNFPGRFSGRQFSNSRSEMNVSTLELGDSALYLCASSLVGQVGNEQFFGPGTRLTVL.

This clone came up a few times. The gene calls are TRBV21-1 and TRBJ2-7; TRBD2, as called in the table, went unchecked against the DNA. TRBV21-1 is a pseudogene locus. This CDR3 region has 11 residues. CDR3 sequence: CASSRRSEQYF. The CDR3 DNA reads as TGTGCCAGCAGCCGAAGAAGCGAACAGTACTTC.

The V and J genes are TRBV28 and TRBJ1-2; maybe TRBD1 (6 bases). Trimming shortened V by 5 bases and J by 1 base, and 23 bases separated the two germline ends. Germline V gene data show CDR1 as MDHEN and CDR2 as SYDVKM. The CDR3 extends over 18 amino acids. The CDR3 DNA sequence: TGTGCCAGCAGTATTCATCTCGTCCGCAGGGACAATAACTATGGCTACACCTTC. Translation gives CASSIHLVRRDNNYGYTF.

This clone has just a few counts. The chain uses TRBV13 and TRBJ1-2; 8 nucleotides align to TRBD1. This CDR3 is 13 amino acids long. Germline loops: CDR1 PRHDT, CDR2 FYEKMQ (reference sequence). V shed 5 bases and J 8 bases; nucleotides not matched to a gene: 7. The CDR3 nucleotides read TGTGCCAGCAGCACTCGGACAGGGAAGGGCTACACCTTC. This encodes CASSTRTGKGYTF.

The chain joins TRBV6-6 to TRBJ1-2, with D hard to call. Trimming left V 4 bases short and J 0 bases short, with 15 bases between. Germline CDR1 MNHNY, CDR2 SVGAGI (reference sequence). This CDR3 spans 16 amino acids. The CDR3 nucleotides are TGTGCCAGCAGTTTCGGGAACGAAAGTCCTAACTATGGCTACACCTTC. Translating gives CASSFGNESPNYGYTF.

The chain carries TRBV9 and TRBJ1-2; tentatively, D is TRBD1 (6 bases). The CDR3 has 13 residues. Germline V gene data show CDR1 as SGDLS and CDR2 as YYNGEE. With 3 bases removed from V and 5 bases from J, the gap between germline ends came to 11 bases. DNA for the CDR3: TGTGCCAGCAGCGAGTGGGACACTTATGGCTACACCTTC. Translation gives CASSEWDTYGYTF.

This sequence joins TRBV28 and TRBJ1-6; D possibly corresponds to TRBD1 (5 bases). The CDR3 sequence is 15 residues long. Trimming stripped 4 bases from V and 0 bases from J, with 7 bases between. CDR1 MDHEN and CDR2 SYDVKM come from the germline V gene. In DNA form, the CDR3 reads TGTGCCAGCAGTTCCGACAGCTCCTATAATTCACCCCTCCACTTT. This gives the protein CASSSDSSYNSPLHF.